The source of this T cell receptor beta chain is a study of OX40 agonist ivuxolimab in advanced cancers. Whole-study context: Subjects had a mean age of roughly 60 years, with a range of about 23 to 90; less than 90% were male.

The study sampled blood at baseline, cycle 4 day 1, and cycle 7 day 1. This clone came up once. The antigen remains undetermined. Sequencing was performed with immunoSEQ multiplex PCR; in TCRdb, only in-frame clones are kept and a portion is missing. The sample has 25,000 to 40,000 clones, 84% seen once; the top ten hold 15% to 20%. CDR1 and CDR2 (germline): MDHEN, SYDVKM. The V and J ends lost 4 bases and 0 bases respectively, with 15 bases between them. CDR3 size: 16 residues. Study-wide results and caveats: Expanded clones belonging to CD8+ T cells outnumbered, on average, those of CD4+.

Material: CD4+ or CD8+ T cells sorted from blood, obtained in a trial of the OX40 agonist ivuxolimab. This chain uses TRBV28 with TRBJ1-2, with a weak D call TRBD1 (6 bases). The source is an adult with an advanced solid tumor such as melanoma, head and neck, liver or kidney cancer. CDR3 nucleotides: TGTGCCAGCAGTTCAAGGGAGGACAGCCCTAACTATGGCTACACCTTC. It yields the protein CASSSREDSPNYGYTF.